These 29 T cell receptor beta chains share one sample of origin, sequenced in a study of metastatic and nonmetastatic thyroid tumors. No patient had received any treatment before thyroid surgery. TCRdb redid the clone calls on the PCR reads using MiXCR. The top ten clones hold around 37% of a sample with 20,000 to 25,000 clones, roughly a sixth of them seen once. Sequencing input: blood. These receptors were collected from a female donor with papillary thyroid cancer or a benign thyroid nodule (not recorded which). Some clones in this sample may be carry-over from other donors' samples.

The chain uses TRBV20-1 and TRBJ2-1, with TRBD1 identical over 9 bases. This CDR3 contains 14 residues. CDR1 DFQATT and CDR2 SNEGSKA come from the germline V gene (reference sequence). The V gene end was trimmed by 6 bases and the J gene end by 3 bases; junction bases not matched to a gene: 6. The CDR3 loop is CSATPGQGYNEQFF. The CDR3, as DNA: TGCAGTGCCACCCCGGGACAGGGCTACAATGAGCAGTTCTTC.

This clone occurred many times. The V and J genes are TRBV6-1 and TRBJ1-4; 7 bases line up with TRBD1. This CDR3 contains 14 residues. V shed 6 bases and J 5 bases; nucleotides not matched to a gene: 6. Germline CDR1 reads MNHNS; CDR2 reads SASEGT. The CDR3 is CASRKDRVNEKLFF. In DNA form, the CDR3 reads TGTGCCAGCAGGAAAGACAGGGTGAATGAAAAACTGTTTTTT.

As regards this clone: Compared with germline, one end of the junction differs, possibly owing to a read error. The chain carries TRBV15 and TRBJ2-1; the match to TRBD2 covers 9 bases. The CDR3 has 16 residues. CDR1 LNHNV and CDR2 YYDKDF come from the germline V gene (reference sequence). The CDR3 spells CATSRRSSGTYNEQLF. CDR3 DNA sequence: TGTGCCACCAGCAGACGATCTAGCGGGACCTACAATGAGCAGCTCTTC.

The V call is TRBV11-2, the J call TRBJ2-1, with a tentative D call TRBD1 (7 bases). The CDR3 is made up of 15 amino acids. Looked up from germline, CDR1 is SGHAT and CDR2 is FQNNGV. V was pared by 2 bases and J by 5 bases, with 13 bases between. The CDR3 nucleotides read TGTGCCAGCAGCTTACAGGGGGGCCTGGACAATGAGCAGTTCTTC. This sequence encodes CASSLQGGLDNEQFF.

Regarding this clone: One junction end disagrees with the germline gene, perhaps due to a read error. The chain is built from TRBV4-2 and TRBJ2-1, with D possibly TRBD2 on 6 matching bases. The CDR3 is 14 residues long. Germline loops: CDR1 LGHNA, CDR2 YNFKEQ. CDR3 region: CASGPAGGGIEQVF. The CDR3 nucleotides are TGTGCCAGCGGACCAGCGGGTGGCGGGATTGAGCAGGTCTTC.

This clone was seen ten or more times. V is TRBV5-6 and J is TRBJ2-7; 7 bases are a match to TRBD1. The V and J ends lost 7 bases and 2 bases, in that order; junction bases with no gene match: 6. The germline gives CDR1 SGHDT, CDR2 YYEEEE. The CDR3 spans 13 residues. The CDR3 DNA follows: TGTGCCAGCCGGGACAGAGGAGCCTACGAGCAGTACTTC. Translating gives CASRDRGAYEQYF. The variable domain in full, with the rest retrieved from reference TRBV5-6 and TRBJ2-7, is DAGVTQSPTHLIKTRGQQVTLRCSPKSGHDTVSWYQQALGQGPQFIFQYYEEEERQRGNFPDRFSGHQFPNYSSELNVNALLLGDSALYLCASRDRGAYEQYFGPGTRLTVT.

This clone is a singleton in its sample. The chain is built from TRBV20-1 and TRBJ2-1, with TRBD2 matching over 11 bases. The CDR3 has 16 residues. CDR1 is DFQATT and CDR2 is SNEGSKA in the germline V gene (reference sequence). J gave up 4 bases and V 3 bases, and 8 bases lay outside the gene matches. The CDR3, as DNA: TGCAGTGCTAGTGAGCTAGCGGGGGGCGTTTACAATGAGCAGTTCTTC. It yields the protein CSASELAGGVYNEQFF.

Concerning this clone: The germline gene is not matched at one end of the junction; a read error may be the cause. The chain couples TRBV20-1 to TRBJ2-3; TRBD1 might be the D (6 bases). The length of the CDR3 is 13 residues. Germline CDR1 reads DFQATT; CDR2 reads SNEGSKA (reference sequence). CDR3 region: CSLVTGKTGTQYF. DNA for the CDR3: TGCAGCCTCGTAACGGGAAAGACAGGTACGCAGTATTTT.

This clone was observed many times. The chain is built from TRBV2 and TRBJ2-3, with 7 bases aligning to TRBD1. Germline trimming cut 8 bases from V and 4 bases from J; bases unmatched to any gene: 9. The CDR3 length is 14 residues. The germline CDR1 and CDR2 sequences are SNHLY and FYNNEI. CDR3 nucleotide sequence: TGTGCCAGCGAGGGGGCCGACGCCCCAGATACGCAGTATTTT. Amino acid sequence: CASEGADAPDTQYF.

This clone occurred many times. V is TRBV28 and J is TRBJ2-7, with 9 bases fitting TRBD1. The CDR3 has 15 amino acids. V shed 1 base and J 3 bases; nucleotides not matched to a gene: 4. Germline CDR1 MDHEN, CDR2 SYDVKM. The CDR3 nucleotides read TGTGCCAGCAGTTTATACAGGGGGCATCTCTACGAGCAGTACTTC. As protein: CASSLYRGHLYEQYF.

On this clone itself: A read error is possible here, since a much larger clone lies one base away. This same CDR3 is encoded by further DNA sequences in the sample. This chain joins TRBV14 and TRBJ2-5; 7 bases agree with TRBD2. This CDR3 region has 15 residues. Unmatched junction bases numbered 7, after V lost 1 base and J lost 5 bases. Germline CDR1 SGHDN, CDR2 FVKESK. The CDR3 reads CASSQAASGSETQYF. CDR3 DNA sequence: TGTGCCAGCAGCCAAGCAGCTAGCGGAAGCGAGACCCAGTACTTC.

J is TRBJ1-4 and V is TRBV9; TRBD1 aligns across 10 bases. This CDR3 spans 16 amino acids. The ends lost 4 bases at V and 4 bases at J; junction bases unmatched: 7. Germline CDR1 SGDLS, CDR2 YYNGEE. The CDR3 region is CASSSGQGTNNEKLFF. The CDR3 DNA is TGTGCCAGCAGCTCGGGACAGGGGACTAATAATGAAAAACTGTTTTTT.

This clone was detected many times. The CDR3 loop reads CASSPRRAGRGNQPQHF. As DNA, the CDR3 is TGTGCCAGCAGTCCCCGTCGCGCGGGTAGGGGCAATCAGCCCCAGCATTTT. J is TRBJ1-5 and V is TRBV27; D call uncertain. V was clipped by 5 bases and J by 2 bases, with 19 bases between them. The germline gives CDR1 MNHEY, CDR2 SMNVEV (reference sequence). The CDR3 is made up of 17 amino acids.

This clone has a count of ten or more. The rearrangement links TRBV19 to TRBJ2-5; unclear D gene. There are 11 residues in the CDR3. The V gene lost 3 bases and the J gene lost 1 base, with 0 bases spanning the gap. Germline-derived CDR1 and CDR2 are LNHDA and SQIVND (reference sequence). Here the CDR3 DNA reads TGTGCCAGTAGTATCCAAGAGACCCAGTACTTC. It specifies CASSIQETQYF.

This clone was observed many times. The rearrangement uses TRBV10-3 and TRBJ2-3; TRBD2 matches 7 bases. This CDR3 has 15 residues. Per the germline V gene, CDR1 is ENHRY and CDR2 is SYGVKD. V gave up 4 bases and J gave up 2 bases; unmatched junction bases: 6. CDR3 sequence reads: CAISVGTSDTDTQYF. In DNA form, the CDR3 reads TGTGCCATCAGTGTTGGTACTAGCGACACAGATACGCAGTATTTT.

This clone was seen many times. CDR3 region: CASSSGMGEKLFF. CDR3 coding DNA: TGCGCCAGCAGCTCAGGGATGGGAGAAAAACTGTTTTTT. The chain couples TRBV10-2 to TRBJ1-4; possibly TRBD1 for D (5 bases). This CDR3 region has 13 residues. V lost 6 bases to trimming and J lost 8 bases, with 13 bases between them. CDR1 WSHSY and CDR2 SAAADI come from the germline V gene.

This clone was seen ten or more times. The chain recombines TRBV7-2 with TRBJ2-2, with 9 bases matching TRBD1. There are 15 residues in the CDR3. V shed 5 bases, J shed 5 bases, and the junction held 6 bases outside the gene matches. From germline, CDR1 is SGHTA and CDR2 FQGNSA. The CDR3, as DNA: TGTGCCAGCAGCCTGGGACAGGGAGGAACCGGGGAGCTGTTTTTT. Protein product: CASSLGQGGTGELFF.

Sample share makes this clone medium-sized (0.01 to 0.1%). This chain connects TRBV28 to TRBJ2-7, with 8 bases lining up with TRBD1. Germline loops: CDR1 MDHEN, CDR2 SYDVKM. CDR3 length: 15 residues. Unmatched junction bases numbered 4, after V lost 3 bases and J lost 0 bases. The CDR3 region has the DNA TGTGCCAGCAGTTTGGACAGGGTGGGCTCCTACGAGCAGTACTTC. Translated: CASSLDRVGSYEQYF.

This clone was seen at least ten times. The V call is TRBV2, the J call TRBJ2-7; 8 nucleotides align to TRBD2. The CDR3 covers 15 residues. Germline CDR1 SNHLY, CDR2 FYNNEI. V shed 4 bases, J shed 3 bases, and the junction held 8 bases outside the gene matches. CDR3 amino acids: CASSVALAVLYEQYF. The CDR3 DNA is TGTGCCAGCAGTGTAGCACTAGCGGTACTCTACGAGCAGTACTTC.

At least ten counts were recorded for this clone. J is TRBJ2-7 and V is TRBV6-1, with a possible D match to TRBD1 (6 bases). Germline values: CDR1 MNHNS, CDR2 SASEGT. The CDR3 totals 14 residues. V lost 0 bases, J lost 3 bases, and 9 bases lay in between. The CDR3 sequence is CASSEAIRGYEQYF. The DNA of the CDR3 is TGTGCCAGCAGTGAAGCCATCAGGGGCTACGAGCAGTACTTC.

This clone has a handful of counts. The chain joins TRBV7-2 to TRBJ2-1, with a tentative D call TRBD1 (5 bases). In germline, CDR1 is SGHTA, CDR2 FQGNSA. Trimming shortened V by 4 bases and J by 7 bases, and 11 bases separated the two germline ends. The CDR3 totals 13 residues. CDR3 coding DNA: TGTGCCAGCAGCTCAGGGCCATGGAATGAGCAGTTCTTC. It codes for CASSSGPWNEQFF.

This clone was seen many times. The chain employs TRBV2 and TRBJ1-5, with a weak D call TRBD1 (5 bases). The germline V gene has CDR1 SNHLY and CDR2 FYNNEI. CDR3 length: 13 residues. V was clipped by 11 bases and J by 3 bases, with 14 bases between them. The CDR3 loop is CASQERNNQPQHF. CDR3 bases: TGTGCCTCACAGGAAAGGAACAATCAGCCCCAGCATTTT.

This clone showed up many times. CDR3 nucleotides: TGTGCCAGCAGCTTGGGAGAGGAAACTGAAGCTTTCTTT. It is translated as CASSLGEETEAFF. The rearrangement uses TRBV7-9 and TRBJ1-1; D unresolved. The germline V gene encodes CDR1 SEHNR and CDR2 FQNEAQ (reference sequence). CDR3 size: 13 residues. V was trimmed by 3 bases and J by 5 bases, leaving 10 bases between them.

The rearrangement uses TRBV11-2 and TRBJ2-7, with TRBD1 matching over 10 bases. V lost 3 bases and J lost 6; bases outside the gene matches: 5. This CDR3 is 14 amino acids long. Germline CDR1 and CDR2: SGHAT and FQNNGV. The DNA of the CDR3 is TGTGCCAGCAGCTTCCGGACAGGGGGGAGCGAGCAGTACTTC. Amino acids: CASSFRTGGSEQYF. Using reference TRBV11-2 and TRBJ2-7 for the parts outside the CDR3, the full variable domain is EAGVAQSPRYKIIEKRQSVAFWCNPISGHATLYWYQQILGQGPKLLIQFQNNGVVDDSQLPKDRFSAERLKGVDSTLKIQPAKLEDSAVYLCASSFRTGGSEQYFGPGTRLTVT.

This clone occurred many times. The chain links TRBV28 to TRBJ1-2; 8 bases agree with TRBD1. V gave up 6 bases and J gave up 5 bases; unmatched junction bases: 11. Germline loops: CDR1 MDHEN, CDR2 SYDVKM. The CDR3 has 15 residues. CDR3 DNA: TGTGCCAGCAGAGCCTCTCGGACAGGGACGTATGGCTACACCTTC. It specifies CASRASRTGTYGYTF.

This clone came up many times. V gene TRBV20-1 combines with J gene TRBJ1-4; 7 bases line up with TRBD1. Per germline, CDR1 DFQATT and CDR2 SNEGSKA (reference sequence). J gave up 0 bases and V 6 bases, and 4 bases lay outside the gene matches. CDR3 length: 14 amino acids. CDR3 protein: CSARTGATNEKLFF. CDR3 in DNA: TGCAGTGCCAGGACAGGTGCAACTAATGAAAAACTGTTTTTT.

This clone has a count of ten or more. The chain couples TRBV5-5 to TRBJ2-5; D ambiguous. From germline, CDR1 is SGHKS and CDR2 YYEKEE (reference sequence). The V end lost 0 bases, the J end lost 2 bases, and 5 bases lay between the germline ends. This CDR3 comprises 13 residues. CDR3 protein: CASSLAEQETQYF. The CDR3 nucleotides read TGTGCCAGCAGCTTGGCGGAGCAAGAGACCCAGTACTTC.

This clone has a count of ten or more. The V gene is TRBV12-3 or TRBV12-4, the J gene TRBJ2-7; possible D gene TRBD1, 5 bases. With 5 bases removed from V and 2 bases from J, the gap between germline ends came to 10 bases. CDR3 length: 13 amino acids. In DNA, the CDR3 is TGTGCCAGCAGTCAAGACAGAACCTACGAGCAGTACTTC. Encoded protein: CASSQDRTYEQYF.

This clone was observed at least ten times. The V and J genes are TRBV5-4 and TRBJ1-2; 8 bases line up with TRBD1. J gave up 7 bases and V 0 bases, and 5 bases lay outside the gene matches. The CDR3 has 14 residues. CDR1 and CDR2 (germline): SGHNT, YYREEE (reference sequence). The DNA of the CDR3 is TGTGCCAGCAGCTTGGGGGACAGGCTCTTTGGCTACACCTTC. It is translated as CASSLGDRLFGYTF. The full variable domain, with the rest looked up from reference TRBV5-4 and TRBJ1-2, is ETGVTQSPTHLIKTRGQQVTLRCSSQSGHNTVSWYQQALGQGPQFIFQYYREEENGRGNFPPRFSGLQFPNYSSELNVNALELDDSALYLCASSLGDRLFGYTFGSGTRLTVV.